Each of the 19 T cell receptor beta chains below was sequenced from the same sample in a study of blood T cell repertoires in COVID-19. Sequenced by immunoSEQ multiplex PCR; TCRdb stores in-frame clones only, minus some. Among 120,000 to 150,000 clones listed, under 85% were seen once. The source material was peripheral blood. These receptors came from a man aged 50-60 years with active or convalescent COVID-19.

Only a few counts were recorded for this clone. The chain uses TRBV7-9 and TRBJ1-5, with D perhaps matching TRBD1 (6 bases). Germline loops: CDR1 SEHNR, CDR2 FQNEAQ (reference sequence). The germline V and J ends were trimmed by 3 bases and 4 bases, with 10 bases remaining between them. The CDR3 totals 14 residues. In DNA, the CDR3 is TGTGCCAGCAGCTTGGGCAGGGGTAATCAGCCCCAGCATTTT. It encodes CASSLGRGNQPQHF.

This rearrangement joins TRBV28 to TRBJ1-5; TRBD1 agrees at 9 bases. In germline, CDR1 is MDHEN, CDR2 SYDVKM. V shed 6 bases and J 4 bases; nucleotides not matched to a gene: 7. This CDR3 has 15 residues. DNA for the CDR3: TGTGCCAGCAGCTTGAGGGGACAGGGAAATCAGCCCCAGCATTTT. This encodes CASSLRGQGNQPQHF.

The chain joins TRBV7-9 to TRBJ1-2; tentative D call: TRBD1 (6 bases). V was cut by 5 bases and J by 4 bases, with 11 bases left in between. CDR3 length equals 13 residues. Germline V gene lookup returns CDR1 SEHNR and CDR2 FQNEAQ (reference sequence). The CDR3 DNA reads TGTGCCAGCAGCGGGGGCCGTGGCTATGGCTACACCTTC. Translation: CASSGGRGYGYTF.

The V and J genes are TRBV19 and TRBJ1-5; D is uncertain. This CDR3 is built from 13 residues. CDR1 is LNHDA, CDR2 SQIVND, per germline (reference sequence). V was trimmed by 3 bases and J by 6 bases, leaving 9 bases between them. The CDR3: CASSIYGGQPQHF. CDR3 sequence (DNA): TGTGCCAGTAGTATTTACGGTGGTCAGCCCCAGCATTTT.

The chain uses TRBV30 and TRBJ1-1; D is perhaps TRBD1 (6 bases). Germline V gene lookup returns CDR1 GTSNPN and CDR2 SVGIG (reference sequence). Deletions cut 2 bases from V and 1 base from J, with 11 bases between. This CDR3 has 14 residues. The CDR3 loop reads CAWSSGTRNTEAFF. The CDR3 DNA reads TGTGCCTGGAGTAGCGGGACAAGGAACACTGAAGCTTTCTTT.

This clone was counted only a few times. The chain is built from TRBV7-3 and TRBJ2-3; TRBD2 matches at 12 bases. CDR1 is SGHTA and CDR2 is FQGTGA in the germline V gene. Losses at the gene ends were 5 bases for V and 6 bases for J; bases not matched to a gene: 9. The CDR3 contains 16 residues. CDR3 in DNA: TGTGCCAGCAGCCCTGGGACTAGCGGGTGGTGGGATACGCAGTATTTT. This gives the protein CASSPGTSGWWDTQYF.

The CDR3 sequence: CASSSQSLGGDYGYTF. DNA of the CDR3: TGTGCCAGTAGTTCCCAGTCGTTAGGGGGGGACTATGGCTACACCTTC. The chain couples TRBV19 to TRBJ1-2; tentative D call: TRBD1 (6 bases). This CDR3 spans 16 amino acids. V was clipped by 5 bases and J by 3 bases, with 19 bases between them. CDR1 is LNHDA, CDR2 SQIVND, per germline (reference sequence).

V is TRBV28 and J is TRBJ1-5; possible D gene TRBD1, 6 bases. Germline V CDR1 and CDR2: MDHEN, SYDVKM. The V gene lost 2 bases and the J gene lost 6 bases, with 20 bases spanning the gap. This CDR3 contains 17 residues. CDR3 loop: CASSLPLLQGLGQPQHF. CDR3 DNA sequence: TGTGCCAGCAGTTTACCCCTTTTACAGGGCTTGGGTCAGCCCCAGCATTTT.

This rearrangement joins TRBV15 to TRBJ2-3; the D is unclear. Germline values: CDR1 LNHNV, CDR2 YYDKDF (reference sequence). The CDR3 contains 11 residues. With 5 bases removed from V and 6 bases from J, the gap between germline ends came to 6 bases. The CDR3 is CATSRRDTQYF. In nucleotides, the CDR3 is TGTGCCACCAGCCGCAGGGATACGCAGTATTTT.

The chain carries TRBV27 and TRBJ2-7; 8 bases map to TRBD2. The trim removed 5 bases at V and 5 bases at J, leaving 5 bases unmatched. Germline values: CDR1 MNHEY, CDR2 SMNVEV (reference sequence). The CDR3 totals 13 residues. CDR3 in amino acids: CASSGQLADEQYF. CDR3 nucleotide sequence: TGTGCCAGCAGTGGGCAACTAGCGGACGAGCAGTACTTC.

V usage is TRBV10-3 and J usage is TRBJ2-1; 7 bases fit TRBD2. The CDR3 has 13 residues. Germline V lookup: CDR1 ENHRY, CDR2 SYGVKD. V shed 10 bases, J shed 9 bases, and the junction held 12 bases outside the gene matches. Here the CDR3 reads CASGSKLRAEQFF. CDR3 sequence (DNA): TGTGCCAGCGGGAGTAAATTGCGGGCTGAGCAGTTCTTC.

The genes are TRBV11-2 and TRBJ1-1; tentatively, D is TRBD1 (5 bases). CDR3 size: 14 residues. V lost 4 bases to trimming and J lost 10 bases, with 19 bases between them. The germline V gene encodes CDR1 SGHAT and CDR2 FQNNGV. CDR3 protein: CASSSSMIGDGAFF. The CDR3 nucleotides are TGTGCCAGCAGCTCCTCTATGATAGGGGATGGAGCTTTCTTT.

The CDR3: CASSPRGQLTYGYTF. In nucleotides, the CDR3 is TGTGCCAGCAGTCCGCGCGGACAGTTAACCTATGGCTACACCTTC. The V call is TRBV27, the J call TRBJ1-2; D is possibly TRBD1 (6 bases). The CDR3 length is 15 residues. The ends were cut back, 5 bases at V and 4 bases at J, with 17 bases in the middle. Germline CDR1 is MNHEY and CDR2 is SMNVEV (reference sequence).

The chain has TRBV30 and TRBJ2-7; TRBD1 agrees at 8 bases. J gave up 0 bases and V 1 base, and 5 bases lay outside the gene matches. Germline V gene sequence: CDR1 GTSNPN, CDR2 SVGIG (reference sequence). This CDR3 has 15 amino acids. CDR3 bases: TGTGCCTGGAGTGCCCTCAGGGGGCTCTCCTACGAGCAGTACTTC. It translates to CAWSALRGLSYEQYF. The full variable domain, rest sourced from reference TRBV30 and TRBJ2-7, is SQTIHQWPATLVQPVGSPLSLECTVEGTSNPNLYWYRQAAGRGLQLLFYSVGIGQISSEVPQNLSASRPQDRQFILSSKKLLLSDSGFYLCAWSALRGLSYEQYFGPGTRLTVT.

The chain recombines TRBV7-2 with TRBJ2-2; 10 nucleotides align to TRBD2. J gave up 2 bases and V 3 bases, and 6 bases lay outside the gene matches. The CDR3 contains 17 residues. Germline V gene sequence: CDR1 SGHTA, CDR2 FQGNSA. The CDR3 spells CASSFRTSGENTGELFF. The CDR3 bases are TGTGCCAGCAGCTTCCGTACTAGCGGGGAAAACACCGGGGAGCTGTTTTTT.

DNA of the CDR3: TGTGCCAGCAGCTTAGGAGGGACAGGGCTCTCAGATACGCAGTATTTT. It specifies CASSLGGTGLSDTQYF. The genes are TRBV7-9 and TRBJ2-3; 9 positions match TRBD1. The junction had 6 bases not matched to a gene; V was cut back by 1 base and J by 4 bases. The CDR3 sequence is 16 residues long. Germline V gene sequence: CDR1 SEHNR, CDR2 FQNEAQ (reference sequence).

The chain has TRBV5-4 and TRBJ2-7; perhaps TRBD2 as D (6 bases). CDR1 SGHNT and CDR2 YYREEE come from the germline V gene (reference sequence). The V end lost 4 bases, the J end lost 2 bases, and 13 bases lay between the germline ends. This CDR3 is 14 amino acids long. The CDR3 DNA is TGTGCCAGCAGCCCCCTGCCGGGGGCCTACGAGCAGTACTTC. Translation gives CASSPLPGAYEQYF.

This clone was detected a few times. The genes are TRBV6-5 and TRBJ1-2; D is perhaps TRBD1 (5 bases). This CDR3 has 12 amino acids. Germline lookup yields CDR1 MNHEY and CDR2 SVGAGI. V was pared by 6 bases and J by 5 bases, with 10 bases between. In DNA form, the CDR3 reads TGTGCCAGCAGGATGGGACTGTATGGCTACACCTTC. It specifies CASRMGLYGYTF.

CDR3 DNA sequence: TGTGCCAGCAGTCCGGGACTAGCGGGAGGGAACTCCTACAATGAGCAGTTCTTC. Its protein product is CASSPGLAGGNSYNEQFF. This rearrangement joins TRBV6-6 to TRBJ2-1; 16 bases fit TRBD2. Looked up from germline, CDR1 is MNHNY and CDR2 is SVGAGI (reference sequence). V shed 5 bases and J 0 bases; nucleotides not matched to a gene: 4. CDR3 size: 18 residues.